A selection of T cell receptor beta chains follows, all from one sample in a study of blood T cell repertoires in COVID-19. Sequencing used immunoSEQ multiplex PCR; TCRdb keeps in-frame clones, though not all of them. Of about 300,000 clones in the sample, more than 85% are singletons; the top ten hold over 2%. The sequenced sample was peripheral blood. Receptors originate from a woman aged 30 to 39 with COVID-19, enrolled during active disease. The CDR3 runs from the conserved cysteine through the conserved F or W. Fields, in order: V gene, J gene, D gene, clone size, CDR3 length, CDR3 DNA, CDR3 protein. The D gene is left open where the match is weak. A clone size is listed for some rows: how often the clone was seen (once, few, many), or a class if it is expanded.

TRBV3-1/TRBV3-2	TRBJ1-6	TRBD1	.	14	TGTGCCAGCAGCCACGGACAGGGCAGTTCACCCCTCCACTTT	CASSHGQGSSPLHF
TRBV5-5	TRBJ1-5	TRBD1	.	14	TGTGCCAGCAGCTTAACAGGGGGGAATCAGCCCCAGCATTTT	CASSLTGGNQPQHF
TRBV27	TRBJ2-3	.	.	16	TGTGCCAGCAGTTTTAGCGGGACAGTTCACACAGATACGCAGTATTTT	CASSFSGTVHTDTQYF
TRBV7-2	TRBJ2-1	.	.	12	TGTGCCAGCAGCCCCACTATCGATGAGCAGTTCTTC	CASSPTIDEQFF
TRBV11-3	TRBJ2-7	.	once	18	TGTGCCAGCAGCTTAAGTGGATGGGGCACACCAGCTTCGGGCGAGCAGTACTTC	CASSLSGWGTPASGEQYF
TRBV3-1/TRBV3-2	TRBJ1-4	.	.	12	TGTGCCAGCAGCCCCACAAATGAAAAACTGTTTTTT	CASSPTNEKLFF
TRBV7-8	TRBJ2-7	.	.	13	TGTGCCAGCAGCTTGAGAGTCTCCTACGAGCAGTACTTC	CASSLRVSYEQYF
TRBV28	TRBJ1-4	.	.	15	TGTGCCAGCAGTACAGGGTTGGGTGGTAATGAAAAACTGTTTTTT	CASSTGLGGNEKLFF
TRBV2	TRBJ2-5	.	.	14	TGTGCCAGCAGTACAGGGAGTGCCCAAGAGACCCAGTACTTC	CASSTGSAQETQYF
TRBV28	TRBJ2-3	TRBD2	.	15	TGTGCCAGCAGTCCAGCGGGAGCTCTCACAGATACGCAGTATTTT	CASSPAGALTDTQYF
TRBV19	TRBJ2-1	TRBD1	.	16	TGTGCCAGTAGTATTCGAGCCGGGACAGCCAACAATGAGCAGTTCTTC	CASSIRAGTANNEQFF
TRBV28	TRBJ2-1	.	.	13	TGTGCCAGCAGTTTATCCCGGGTAACGGGGCAGTTCTTC	CASSLSRVTGQFF
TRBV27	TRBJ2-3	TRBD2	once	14	TGTGCCAGCAGTTTCGGGAGGCACACAGATACGCAGTATTTT	CASSFGRHTDTQYF
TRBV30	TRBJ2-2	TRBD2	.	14	TGTGCCTGGAGTGTGGGACTAGGCACCGGGGAGCTGTTTTTT	CAWSVGLGTGELFF
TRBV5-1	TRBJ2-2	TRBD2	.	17	TGCGCCAGCAGCTCATCCTCTGGGCTAGCGGGAGGCGGGGAGCTGTTTTTT	CASSSSSGLAGGGELFF
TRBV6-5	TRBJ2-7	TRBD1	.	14	TGTGCCAGCAGTCCGCTGGGACAGGGGGGCGAGCAGTACTTC	CASSPLGQGGEQYF
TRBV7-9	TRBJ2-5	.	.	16	TGTGCCAGCAGCTCCCGGGACTTAGCGATCCAAGAGACCCAGTACTTC	CASSSRDLAIQETQYF
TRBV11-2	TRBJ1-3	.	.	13	TGTGCCAGCACCGGAGGGTTATGGAACACCATATATTTT	CASTGGLWNTIYF
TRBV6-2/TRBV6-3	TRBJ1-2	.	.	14	TGTGCCAGCAGTTACGGGGCGAAGGGGGAAGGCTACACCTTC	CASSYGAKGEGYTF
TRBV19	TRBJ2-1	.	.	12	TGTGCCAGTAGTATGGGGTCAGGGGAGCAGTTCTTC	CASSMGSGEQFF
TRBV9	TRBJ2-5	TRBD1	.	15	TGTGCCAGCAGCGTTCAGACAGGGAGCCAAGAGACCCAGTACTTC	CASSVQTGSQETQYF
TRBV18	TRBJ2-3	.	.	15	TGTGCCAGCTCACCGCGACAGGCGAGCACAGATACGCAGTATTTT	CASSPRQASTDTQYF
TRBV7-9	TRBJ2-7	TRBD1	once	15	TGTGCCAGCAGCTTAGCTCGGGACAGATCCTACGAGCAGTACTTC	CASSLARDRSYEQYF
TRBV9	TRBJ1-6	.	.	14	TGTGCCAGCAGCCAAGAGACAGGACATTCACCCCTCCACTTT	CASSQETGHSPLHF
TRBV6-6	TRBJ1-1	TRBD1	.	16	TGTGCCAGCAGTCCTACCTGGACAGGAGGGAACACTGAAGCTTTCTTT	CASSPTWTGGNTEAFF
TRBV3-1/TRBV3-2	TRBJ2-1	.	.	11	TGTGCTAGCAGCTACGAGAATGAGCAGTTCTTC	CASSYENEQFF
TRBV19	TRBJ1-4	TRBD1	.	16	TGTGCCAGTAGTACCCTTCGGGGACAGGGAGATGAAAAACTGTTTTTT	CASSTLRGQGDEKLFF